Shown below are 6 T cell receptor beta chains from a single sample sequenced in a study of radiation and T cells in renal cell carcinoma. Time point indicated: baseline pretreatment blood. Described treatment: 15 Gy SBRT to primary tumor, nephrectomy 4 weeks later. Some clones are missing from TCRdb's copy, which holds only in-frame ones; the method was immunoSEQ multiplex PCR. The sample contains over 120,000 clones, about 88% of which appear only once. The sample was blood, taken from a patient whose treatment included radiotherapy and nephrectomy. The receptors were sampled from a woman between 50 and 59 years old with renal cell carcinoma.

CDR3 DNA: TGTGGGGGGACAGGCGGAGTAGCAACTAATGAAAAACTGTTTTTT. Its protein is CGGTGGVATNEKLFF. The chain combines TRBV7-9 with TRBJ1-4, with TRBD1 identical over 8 bases. This CDR3 contains 15 residues. CDR1 SEHNR and CDR2 FQNEAQ come from the germline V gene (reference sequence).

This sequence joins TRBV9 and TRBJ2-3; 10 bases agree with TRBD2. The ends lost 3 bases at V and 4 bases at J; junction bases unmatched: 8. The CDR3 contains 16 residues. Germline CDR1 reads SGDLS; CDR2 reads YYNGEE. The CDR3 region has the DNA TGTGCCAGCAGCGGGCTCAGCGGGGGGGCCGCAGATACGCAGTATTTT. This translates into CASSGLSGGAADTQYF.

The CDR3 here is CASRRQDLNTEAFF. The CDR3 DNA is TGTGCCAGCAGGAGACAGGACTTGAACACTGAAGCTTTCTTT. The chain links TRBV2 to TRBJ1-1; tentatively, D is TRBD1 (6 bases). CDR1 is SNHLY and CDR2 is FYNNEI in the germline V gene. The germline V and J ends were trimmed by 6 bases and 0 bases, with 11 bases remaining between them. The CDR3 has 14 amino acids.

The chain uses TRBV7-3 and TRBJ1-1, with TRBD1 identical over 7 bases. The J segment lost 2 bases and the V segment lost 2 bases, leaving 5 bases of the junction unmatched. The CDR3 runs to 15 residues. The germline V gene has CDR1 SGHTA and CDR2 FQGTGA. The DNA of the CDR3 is TGTGCCAGCAGCTTAGGGACAGCCCAAAACACTGAAGCTTTCTTT. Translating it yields CASSLGTAQNTEAFF.

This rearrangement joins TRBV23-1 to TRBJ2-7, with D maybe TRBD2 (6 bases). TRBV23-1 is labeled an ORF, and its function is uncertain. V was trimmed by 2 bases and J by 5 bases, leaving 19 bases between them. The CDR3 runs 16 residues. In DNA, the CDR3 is TGCGCCAGCAGTCAAGAGGAGGGGCACTATACAGACGAGCAGTACTTC. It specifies CASSQEEGHYTDEQYF.

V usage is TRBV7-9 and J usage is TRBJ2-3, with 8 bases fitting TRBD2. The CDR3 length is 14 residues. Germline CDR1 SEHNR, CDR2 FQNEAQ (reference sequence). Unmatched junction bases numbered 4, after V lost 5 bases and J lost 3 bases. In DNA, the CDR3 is TGTGCCAGCAGCACTTCGGGAGGGACAGATACGCAGTATTTT. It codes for CASSTSGGTDTQYF.